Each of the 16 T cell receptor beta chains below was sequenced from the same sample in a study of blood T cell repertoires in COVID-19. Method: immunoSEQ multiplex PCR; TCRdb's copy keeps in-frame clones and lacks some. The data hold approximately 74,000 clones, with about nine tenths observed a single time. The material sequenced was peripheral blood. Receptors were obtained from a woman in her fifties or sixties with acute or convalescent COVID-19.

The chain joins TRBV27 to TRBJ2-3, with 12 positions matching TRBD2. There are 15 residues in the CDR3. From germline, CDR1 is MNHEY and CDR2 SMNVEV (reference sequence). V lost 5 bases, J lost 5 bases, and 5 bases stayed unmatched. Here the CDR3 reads CASSTGLAGLDTQYF. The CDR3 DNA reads TGTGCCAGCAGTACAGGACTAGCGGGGTTAGATACGCAGTATTTT.

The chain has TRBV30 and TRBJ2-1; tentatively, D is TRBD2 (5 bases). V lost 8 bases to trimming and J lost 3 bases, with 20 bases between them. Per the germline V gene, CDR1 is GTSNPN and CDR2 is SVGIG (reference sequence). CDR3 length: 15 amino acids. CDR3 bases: TGTGCCGAACCCCCCCAAGAGCGGTACTACAATGAGCAGTTCTTC. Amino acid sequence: CAEPPQERYYNEQFF.

The CDR3 sequence is CASSEILANTGELFF. The DNA of the CDR3 is TGTGCCAGCAGTGAAATACTAGCTAACACCGGGGAGCTGTTTTTT. This chain connects TRBV2 to TRBJ2-2, with D tentatively TRBD2 (6 bases). Trimming removed 2 bases from V and 2 bases from J, with 9 bases in between. Germline V gene data show CDR1 as SNHLY and CDR2 as FYNNEI. This CDR3 is built from 15 residues.

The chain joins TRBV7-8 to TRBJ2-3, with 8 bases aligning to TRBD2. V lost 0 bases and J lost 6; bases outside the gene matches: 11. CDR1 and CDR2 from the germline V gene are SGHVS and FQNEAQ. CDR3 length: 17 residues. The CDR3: CASSLARFSGRDDTQYF. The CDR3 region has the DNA TGTGCCAGCAGCTTAGCGCGGTTTTCCGGGAGGGATGATACGCAGTATTTT.

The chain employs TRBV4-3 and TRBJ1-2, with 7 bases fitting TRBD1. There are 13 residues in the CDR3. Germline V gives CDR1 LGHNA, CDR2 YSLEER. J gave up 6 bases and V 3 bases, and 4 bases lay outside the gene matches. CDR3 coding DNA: TGCGCCAGCAGCCAGAGACAGGGTAATGGCTACACCTTC. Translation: CASSQRQGNGYTF.

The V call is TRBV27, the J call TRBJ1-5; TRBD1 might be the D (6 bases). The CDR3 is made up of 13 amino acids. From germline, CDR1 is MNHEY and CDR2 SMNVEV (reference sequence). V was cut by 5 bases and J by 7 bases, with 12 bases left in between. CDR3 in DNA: TGTGCCAGCAGTCCCCAGGGGATCCAGCCCCAGCATTTT. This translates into CASSPQGIQPQHF.

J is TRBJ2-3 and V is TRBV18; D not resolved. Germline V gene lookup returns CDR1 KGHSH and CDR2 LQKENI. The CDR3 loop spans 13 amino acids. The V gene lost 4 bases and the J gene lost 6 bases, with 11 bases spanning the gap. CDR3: CASSLVNRDTQYF. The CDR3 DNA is TGTGCCAGCTCACTTGTTAACCGGGATACGCAGTATTTT.

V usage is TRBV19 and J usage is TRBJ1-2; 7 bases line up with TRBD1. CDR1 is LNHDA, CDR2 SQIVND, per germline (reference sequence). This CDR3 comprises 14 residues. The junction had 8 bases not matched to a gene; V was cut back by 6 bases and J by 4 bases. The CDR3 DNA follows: TGTGCCAGTAGAAAAGACACAGGGGTCTATGGCTACACCTTC. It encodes CASRKDTGVYGYTF.

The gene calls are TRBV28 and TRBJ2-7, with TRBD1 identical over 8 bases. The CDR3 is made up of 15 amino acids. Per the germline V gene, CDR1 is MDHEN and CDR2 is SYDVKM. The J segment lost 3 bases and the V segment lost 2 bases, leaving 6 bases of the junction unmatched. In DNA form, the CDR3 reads TGTGCCAGCAGTTTAGAGGCAGGGGGCCACTACGAGCAGTACTTC. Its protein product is CASSLEAGGHYEQYF.

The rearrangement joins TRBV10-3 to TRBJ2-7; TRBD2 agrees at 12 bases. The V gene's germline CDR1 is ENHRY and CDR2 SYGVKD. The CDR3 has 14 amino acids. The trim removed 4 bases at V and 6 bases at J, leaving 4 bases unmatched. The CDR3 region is CAISGASGRGEQYF. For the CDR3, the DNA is TGTGCCATCAGTGGGGCTAGCGGGAGGGGCGAGCAGTACTTC.

CDR3: CASSPIGGQLNEQFF. CDR3 DNA sequence: TGTGCCAGCAGTCCTATTGGGGGCCAGTTAAATGAGCAGTTCTTC. The chain couples TRBV7-7 to TRBJ2-1; perhaps TRBD1 as D (6 bases). This CDR3 contains 15 residues. V was pared by 6 bases and J by 7 bases, with 19 bases between. Germline lookup yields CDR1 SSHAT and CDR2 FNYEAQ (reference sequence).

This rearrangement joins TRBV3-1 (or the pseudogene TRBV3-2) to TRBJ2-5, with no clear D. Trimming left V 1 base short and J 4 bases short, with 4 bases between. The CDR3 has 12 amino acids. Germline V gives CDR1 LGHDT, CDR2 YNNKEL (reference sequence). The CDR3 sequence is CASSQARETQYF. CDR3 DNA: TGTGCCAGCAGCCAAGCGCGAGAGACCCAGTACTTC.

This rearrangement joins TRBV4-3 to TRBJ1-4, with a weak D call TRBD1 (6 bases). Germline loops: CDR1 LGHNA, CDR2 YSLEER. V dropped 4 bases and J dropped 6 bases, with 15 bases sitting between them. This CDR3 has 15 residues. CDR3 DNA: TGCGCCAGCAGCCCAGGGACACTAGTATATGAAAAACTGTTTTTT. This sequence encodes CASSPGTLVYEKLFF.

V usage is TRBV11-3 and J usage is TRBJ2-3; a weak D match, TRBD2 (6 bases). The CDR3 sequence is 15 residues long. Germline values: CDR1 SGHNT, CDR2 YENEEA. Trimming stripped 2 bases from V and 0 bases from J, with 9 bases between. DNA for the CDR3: TGTGCCAGCAGCTTAAGGGCGGGGAGCACAGATACGCAGTATTTT. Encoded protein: CASSLRAGSTDTQYF.

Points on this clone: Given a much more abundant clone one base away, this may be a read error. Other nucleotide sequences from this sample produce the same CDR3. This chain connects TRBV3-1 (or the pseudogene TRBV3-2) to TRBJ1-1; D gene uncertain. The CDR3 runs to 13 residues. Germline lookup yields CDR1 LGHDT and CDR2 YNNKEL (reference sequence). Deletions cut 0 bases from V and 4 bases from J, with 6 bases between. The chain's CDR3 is CASSQDRGTEAFF. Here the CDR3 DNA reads TGTGCCAGCAGCCAAGATCGGGGCACTGAAGCTTTCTTT.

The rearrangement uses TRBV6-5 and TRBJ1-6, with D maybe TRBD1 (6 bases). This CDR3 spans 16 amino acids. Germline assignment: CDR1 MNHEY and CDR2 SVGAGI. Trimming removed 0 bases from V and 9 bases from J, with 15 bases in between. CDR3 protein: CASSYSIIQGSSPLHF. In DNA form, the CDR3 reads TGTGCCAGCAGTTACTCGATCATCCAGGGGAGTTCACCCCTCCACTTT.